This is a list of T cell receptor beta chains from one sample in a study of T cell responses to AZD1222 COVID-19 vaccine. Sequencing used immunoSEQ multiplex PCR; TCRdb keeps in-frame clones, though not all of them. The sample has 140,000 or so clones; about 90% are singletons. Sequences were derived from peripheral blood, sampled 28 days after the second dose of the MenACWY control vaccine. These receptors were taken from an adult who received the MenACWY meningococcal vaccine as a control. Each CDR3 is given with its conserved first and last residue. The D gene is left open where the match is weak. A row's size may be missing; if present it is once, few, many or a size class.

j_gene: TRBJ2-7; d_gene: -; abundance: -; v_gene: TRBV4-3; CDR3nt: TGCGCCAGCAGCCAAGAGGTCCAGTTCCGGGACGAGCAGTACTTC; CDR3aa: CASSQEVQFRDEQYF
j_gene: TRBJ1-2; d_gene: -; abundance: once; v_gene: TRBV7-8; CDR3nt: TGTGCCAGCAGCTTAGACGGGACCACTGCTGGCTACACCTTC; CDR3aa: CASSLDGTTAGYTF
j_gene: TRBJ2-5; d_gene: -; abundance: -; v_gene: TRBV5-8; CDR3nt: TGTGCCAGCAGCTTGGCGATGACAGAAGGAGAGACCCAGTACTTC; CDR3aa: CASSLAMTEGETQYF
j_gene: TRBJ2-2; d_gene: -; abundance: -; v_gene: TRBV6-2/TRBV6-3; CDR3nt: TGTGCCAGCAGTTTGACGGCTATCGACACCGGGGAGCTGTTTTTT; CDR3aa: CASSLTAIDTGELFF
j_gene: TRBJ2-3; d_gene: TRBD2; abundance: -; v_gene: TRBV19; CDR3nt: TGTGCCAGTAGTATAGATGGCGGGGGAGGCACAGATACGCAGTATTTT; CDR3aa: CASSIDGGGGTDTQYF
j_gene: TRBJ1-2; d_gene: TRBD1; abundance: -; v_gene: TRBV5-1; CDR3nt: TGCGCCAGCAGCTGGGGACAGGCTAACTATGGCTACACCTTC; CDR3aa: CASSWGQANYGYTF
j_gene: TRBJ2-3; d_gene: TRBD1; abundance: -; v_gene: TRBV12-5; CDR3nt: TGTGCTAGTGGTTTCCCACCCAAGACAGGGGAGGGCACAGATACGCAGTATTTT; CDR3aa: CASGFPPKTGEGTDTQYF
j_gene: TRBJ1-5; d_gene: -; abundance: -; v_gene: TRBV19; CDR3nt: TGTGCCAGTACGGGCCAGACGGCGGCACAGCCCCAGCATTTT; CDR3aa: CASTGQTAAQPQHF
j_gene: TRBJ2-7; d_gene: -; abundance: -; v_gene: TRBV18; CDR3nt: TGTGCCAGCTCACCCGGGGACGGTTACGAGCAGTACTTC; CDR3aa: CASSPGDGYEQYF
j_gene: TRBJ1-6; d_gene: -; abundance: -; v_gene: TRBV28; CDR3nt: TGTGCCAGCCGGTTTGGTGGAAATAATTCACCCCTCCACTTT; CDR3aa: CASRFGGNNSPLHF
j_gene: TRBJ1-2; d_gene: -; abundance: -; v_gene: TRBV14; CDR3nt: TGTGCCAGCAGCCAAGTCGGAGGGAATGGCTACACCTTC; CDR3aa: CASSQVGGNGYTF
j_gene: TRBJ1-5; d_gene: -; abundance: -; v_gene: TRBV19; CDR3nt: TGTGCCAGTAGCTTTTGGAGCAATCAGCCCCAGCATTTT; CDR3aa: CASSFWSNQPQHF
j_gene: TRBJ1-2; d_gene: -; abundance: -; v_gene: TRBV18; CDR3nt: TGTGCCAGCTCCTTAAGGGGAGATTCCTATGGCTACACCTTC; CDR3aa: CASSLRGDSYGYTF
j_gene: TRBJ1-5; d_gene: TRBD1; abundance: few; v_gene: TRBV4-1; CDR3nt: TGCGCCAGCAGCCAAGAACAGGGGACCGATCAGCCCCAGCATTTT; CDR3aa: CASSQEQGTDQPQHF
j_gene: TRBJ2-7; d_gene: TRBD1; abundance: -; v_gene: TRBV25-1; CDR3nt: TGTGCCAGCAGACCTCCGGGACAGGGGGCCTACGAGCAGTACTTC; CDR3aa: CASRPPGQGAYEQYF
j_gene: TRBJ1-6; d_gene: TRBD1; abundance: once; v_gene: TRBV9; CDR3nt: TGTGCCAGCGGGGCGGAATCCTCCGGGACAGGGCCACATAATTCACCCCTCCACTTT; CDR3aa: CASGAESSGTGPHNSPLHF
j_gene: TRBJ1-2; d_gene: -; abundance: -; v_gene: TRBV2; CDR3nt: TGTGCCAGCAGTGAAAATAGGGGCAGCTATGGCTACACCTTC; CDR3aa: CASSENRGSYGYTF
j_gene: TRBJ2-5; d_gene: -; abundance: -; v_gene: TRBV5-1; CDR3nt: TGCGCCAGCAGCTTAGGACAGCAAGAGACCCAGTACTTC; CDR3aa: CASSLGQQETQYF